Below, 11 T cell receptor beta chains from the same sample are listed, as sequenced in a study of T cells in Graves' hyperthyroidism and ophthalmopathy. RNA transcripts gave rise to amplified TCR beta CDR3 regions. First-round RT-PCR of the TCR CDR3 relied on the HTBI primer set. Each CDR3 protein is one row after TCRdb ran MiXCR on the multiplex PCR reads. The table records fewer than 550,000 distinct CDR3 sequences, approximately 25% of them present only once. Sequenced: blood. These receptors were collected from a woman aged 25 to 39 with Graves' ophthalmopathy.

The chain carries TRBV5-1 and TRBJ2-7, with D perhaps matching TRBD1 or TRBD2 (6 bases each). The CDR3 spans 16 residues. The germline V gene encodes CDR1 SGHRS and CDR2 YFSETQ. The V end was cut by 5 bases, the J end by 1 base, with 19 bases between. The CDR3 sequence is CASSPGAGYPSYEQYF. As DNA, the CDR3 is TGCGCCAGCAGTCCGGGGGCGGGGTACCCTTCCTACGAGCAGTACTTC.

Turning to this clonotype: A much larger clone differs from this one at a single base, so this may be a read error. This chain connects TRBV12-3 or TRBV12-4 to TRBJ2-2; D unresolved. The V and J ends lost 9 bases and 5 bases respectively, with 19 bases between them. The length of the CDR3 is 15 residues. The CDR3 loop is CASRSWWEETGELFF. In DNA form, the CDR3 reads TGTGCCAGTAGATCCTGGTGGGAAGAAACCGGGGAGCTGTTTTTT.

This clonotype was picked up many times. The chain carries TRBV29-1 and TRBJ2-5; D ambiguous. This CDR3 has 12 residues. CDR1 SQVTM and CDR2 ANQGSEA come from the germline V gene. Trimming removed 2 bases at V and 5 bases at J, with 9 bases between. The CDR3 spells CSVERSGETQYF. CDR3 sequence (DNA): TGCAGCGTTGAAAGGAGTGGCGAGACCCAGTACTTC.

This clonotype was detected ten times or more. The CDR3 DNA is TGTGCCAGCAGTTTGACCGCAGCGGGGGACGGGGAGCTGTTTTTT. This codes for CASSLTAAGDGELFF. The gene calls are TRBV27 and TRBJ2-2, with 8 bases identical to TRBD2. Germline CDR1 MNHEY, CDR2 SMNVEV (reference sequence). V dropped 3 bases and J dropped 7; count of bases not matched to a gene: 7. This CDR3 is 15 amino acids long.

This clonotype was detected ten times or more. The chain recombines TRBV6-5 with TRBJ1-5; D call uncertain. V lost 3 bases to trimming and J lost 2 bases, with 5 bases between them. CDR1 and CDR2 (germline): MNHEY, SVGAGI. CDR3 length equals 13 residues. The CDR3 region has the DNA TGTGCCAGCAGTTATTTCGGCAATCAGCCCCAGCATTTT. Protein sequence: CASSYFGNQPQHF.

This clonotype occurred many times. The J gene is TRBJ1-2, the V gene TRBV5-1; tentatively, D is TRBD1 (6 bases). This CDR3 comprises 14 residues. Trimming cost V 7 bases and J 0 bases, with 13 bases left between them. Germline V gene data show CDR1 as SGHRS and CDR2 as YFSETQ. The CDR3 sequence is CASGQGTTNYGYTF. CDR3 sequence (DNA): TGCGCCAGCGGTCAGGGGACCACTAACTATGGCTACACCTTC.

This clonotype showed up many times. The V and J genes are TRBV6-1 and TRBJ2-7; D is unclear. V was pared by 7 bases and J by 0 bases, with 10 bases between. CDR1 and CDR2 from the germline V gene are MNHNS and SASEGT. This CDR3 has 13 residues. The CDR3: CASIGDLSYEQYF. The CDR3 bases are TGTGCCAGCATAGGAGACCTCTCCTACGAGCAGTACTTC.

The V and J genes are TRBV27 and TRBJ2-7; 8 positions match TRBD1. The CDR3 consists of 15 residues. Germline loops: CDR1 MNHEY, CDR2 SMNVEV (reference sequence). J lost 5 bases, V lost 5 bases, and 11 bases had no gene match. The CDR3 bases are TGTGCCAGCAGTGCGGGACAGGCCCGGGGAAACGAGCAGTACTTC. Translation gives CASSAGQARGNEQYF.

This clonotype occurred many times. The V gene is TRBV12-3 or TRBV12-4, the J gene TRBJ1-5, with D unclear. V was shortened by 7 bases and J by 7 bases, with 11 bases between the two germline ends. The CDR3 spans 12 residues. The CDR3 reads CASTDYKQPQHF. CDR3 DNA: TGTGCCAGCACCGATTATAAGCAGCCCCAGCATTTT.

The V and J genes are TRBV19 and TRBJ1-2, with D perhaps matching TRBD1 (5 bases). Per the germline V gene, CDR1 is LNHDA and CDR2 is SQIVND (reference sequence). The V and J ends lost 6 bases and 2 bases respectively, with 13 bases between them. The CDR3 is made up of 14 amino acids. CDR3 nucleotides: TGTGCCAGTAGCTATGGGACGGTGAACTATGGCTACACCTTC. Protein product: CASSYGTVNYGYTF.

This chain links TRBV5-1 with TRBJ2-2; TRBD1 or TRBD2 may be the D gene (5 bases each). Deletions cut 8 bases from V and 4 bases from J, with 21 bases between. Germline CDR1 reads SGHRS; CDR2 reads YFSETQ. CDR3 length equals 16 residues. The CDR3 bases are TGCGCCAGTCTGTCGGGGCGGACACCGCTCACCGGGGAGCTGTTTTTT. It encodes CASLSGRTPLTGELFF. Full variable domain (rest looked up from reference TRBV5-1 and TRBJ2-2): KAGVTQTPRYLIKTRGQQVTLSCSPISGHRSVSWYQQTPGQGLQFLFEYFSETQRNKGNFPGRFSGRQFSNSRSEMNVSTLELGDSALYLCASLSGRTPLTGELFFGEGSRLTVL.